The 20 T cell receptor beta chains below come from one sample, sequenced in a study of Graves' ophthalmopathy and Graves' hyperthyroidism. The authors amplified TCR beta CDR3 regions from RNA transcripts. Second-round multiplex PCR came after first-round RT-PCR with HTBI primers. Each CDR3 protein is one row after TCRdb ran MiXCR on the multiplex PCR reads. The profile covers about 380,000 distinct CDR3 sequences, with 15% to 19% appearing a single time and roughly 7% taken by the ten largest. Sequencing was performed on peripheral blood. Receptors were obtained from a woman aged 18-29 years with stable Graves' hyperthyroidism.

This clonotype was picked up many times. J is TRBJ2-7 and V is TRBV3-1; no definite D call. Per the germline V gene, CDR1 is LGHDT and CDR2 is YNNKEL (reference sequence). The CDR3 contains 15 residues. The V end lost 0 bases, the J end lost 3 bases, and 12 bases lay between the germline ends. CDR3 loop: CASSQEYRTYYEQYF. As DNA, the CDR3 is TGTGCCAGCAGCCAAGAGTACCGCACCTACTACGAGCAGTACTTC.

At least ten counts were recorded for this clonotype. The gene calls are TRBV10-3 and TRBJ2-7, with TRBD1 identical over 8 bases. Germline CDR1 and CDR2: ENHRY and SYGVKD. The junction had 6 bases not matched to a gene; V was cut back by 5 bases and J by 6 bases. This CDR3 is 13 amino acids long. DNA for the CDR3: TGTGCCATCAGTCTGGACAGGGCACCCGAGCAGTACTTC. Its translation: CAISLDRAPEQYF.

At least ten counts were recorded for this clonotype. This chain uses TRBV19 with TRBJ1-1; 8 bases are shared with TRBD1. From germline, CDR1 is LNHDA and CDR2 SQIVND (reference sequence). V lost 5 bases, J lost 3 bases, and 8 bases stayed unmatched. CDR3 length: 15 amino acids. CDR3 loop: CASSFETGGYTEAFF. CDR3 in DNA: TGTGCCAGTAGTTTCGAAACAGGGGGATACACTGAAGCTTTCTTT.

This sequence joins TRBV5-1 and TRBJ1-6, with D perhaps matching TRBD1 (5 bases). In germline, CDR1 is SGHRS, CDR2 YFSETQ. V lost 4 bases and J 9 bases, leaving 20 bases between the germline ends. The CDR3 contains 16 residues. CDR3 bases: TGCGCCAGCAGCATAATGCCGGGACGCTCTACTTCACCCCTCCACTTT. It yields the protein CASSIMPGRSTSPLHF.

This clonotype was counted many times. This rearrangement joins TRBV7-8 to TRBJ1-1; 7 bases are shared with TRBD1. J lost 6 bases, V lost 0 bases, and 7 bases had no gene match. Germline loops: CDR1 SGHVS, CDR2 FQNEAQ. This CDR3 contains 15 residues. CDR3 nucleotides: TGTGCCAGCAGCTTAGCCCCGACAGGGTTCCCTGAAGCTTTCTTT. Amino acid sequence: CASSLAPTGFPEAFF.

Ten or more counts support this clonotype. DNA of the CDR3: TGTGCCACCGTGGCCCCCGATGTCGAGCAGTACTTC. This translates into CATVAPDVEQYF. The chain combines TRBV2 with TRBJ2-7; D unresolved. The CDR3 runs to 12 residues. Germline assignment: CDR1 SNHLY and CDR2 FYNNEI. V was pared by 10 bases and J by 6 bases, with 16 bases between.

This clonotype was picked up many times. The genes are TRBV15 and TRBJ1-3; TRBD1 is a possible D gene (5 bases). The V gene lost 8 bases and the J gene lost 4 bases, with 18 bases spanning the gap. Germline V gives CDR1 LNHNV, CDR2 YYDKDF (reference sequence). The CDR3 sequence is 15 residues long. The CDR3 coding sequence is TGTGCCACCCCAAGGCGGGCAAGGGGAGGAAACACCATATATTTT. Translating it yields CATPRRARGGNTIYF.

This clonotype showed up many times. The chain links TRBV6-2 or TRBV6-3 to TRBJ2-5; tentatively, D is TRBD1 or TRBD2 (5 bases each). Trimming left V 2 bases short and J 5 bases short, with 15 bases between. CDR3 length: 15 residues. Germline CDR1 MNHEY, CDR2 SVGEGT. CDR3 DNA: TGTGCCAGCAGTTACGCCGGGGCCCGCGTGGAGACCCAGTACTTC. It is translated as CASSYAGARVETQYF.

This clonotype was detected ten times or more. V usage is TRBV7-3 and J usage is TRBJ2-7, with D perhaps TRBD1 (5 bases). V dropped 2 bases and J dropped 5 bases, with 16 bases sitting between them. CDR1 SGHTA and CDR2 FQGTGA come from the germline V gene. CDR3 length: 15 amino acids. This CDR3 is CASSLVPTDSNEQYF. The CDR3 DNA is TGTGCCAGCAGCTTAGTCCCGACCGACAGTAACGAGCAGTACTTC.

The table lists this clonotype with many counts. The rearrangement uses TRBV5-1 and TRBJ1-5; D perhaps matches TRBD1 (5 bases). Germline-derived CDR1 and CDR2 are SGHRS and YFSETQ. Trimming removed 4 bases from V and 8 bases from J, with 13 bases in between. This CDR3 spans 13 amino acids. The CDR3 loop is CASSLGPGKPQHF. The CDR3 DNA reads as TGCGCCAGCAGCCTTGGCCCAGGGAAGCCCCAGCATTTT. Full variable domain (rest looked up from reference TRBV5-1 and TRBJ1-5): KAGVTQTPRYLIKTRGQQVTLSCSPISGHRSVSWYQQTPGQGLQFLFEYFSETQRNKGNFPGRFSGRQFSNSRSEMNVSTLELGDSALYLCASSLGPGKPQHFGDGTRLSIL.

This clonotype was observed many times. V and J are TRBV6-1 and TRBJ2-7; 7 nucleotides agree with TRBD1. The CDR3 loop spans 12 amino acids. V dropped 5 bases and J dropped 4; count of bases not matched to a gene: 2. Germline-derived CDR1 and CDR2 are MNHNS and SASEGT. CDR3 protein: CASSPGQYEQYF. CDR3 nucleotides: TGTGCCAGCAGTCCGGGACAGTACGAGCAGTACTTC.

This clonotype was seen repeatedly, ten times or more. The genes are TRBV5-5 and TRBJ1-5; TRBD1 is a possible D gene (6 bases). The germline V gene encodes CDR1 SGHKS and CDR2 YYEKEE (reference sequence). This CDR3 region has 14 residues. Trimming left V 4 bases short and J 7 bases short, with 15 bases between. The CDR3 DNA reads TGTGCCAGCAGCCGACAGGTTGTTTTGCAGCCCCAGCATTTT. Encoded protein: CASSRQVVLQPQHF.

At least ten counts were recorded for this clonotype. The chain couples TRBV20-1 to TRBJ2-5, with 7 bases fitting TRBD2. V dropped 5 bases and J dropped 5; count of bases not matched to a gene: 5. The CDR3 runs 12 residues. From germline, CDR1 is DFQATT and CDR2 SNEGSKA (reference sequence). This CDR3 reads CSAVSGVETQYF. The CDR3 DNA follows: TGCAGTGCTGTCAGCGGGGTTGAGACCCAGTACTTC.

This clonotype was seen a few times. The V and J genes are TRBV27 and TRBJ2-6; 8 nucleotides match TRBD1. The CDR3 extends over 16 amino acids. CDR1 and CDR2 (germline): MNHEY, SMNVEV (reference sequence). The J segment lost 4 bases and the V segment lost 5 bases, leaving 7 bases of the junction unmatched. The CDR3 DNA reads TGTGCCAGCAGTCCGCGACAGGGGTCCGGGGCCAACGTCCTGACTTTC. Its translation: CASSPRQGSGANVLTF.

CDR3 nucleotides: TGTGCCAGCAGCCGGTCTAGCGGGGAAGAGACCCAGTACTTC. Amino acids: CASSRSSGEETQYF. This chain connects TRBV3-1 to TRBJ2-5; 9 nucleotides agree with TRBD2. The CDR3 sequence is 14 residues long. The trim removed 4 bases at V and 3 bases at J, leaving 3 bases unmatched. Germline V gene lookup returns CDR1 LGHDT and CDR2 YNNKEL (reference sequence).

There are many counts of this clonotype. This chain links TRBV18 with TRBJ1-1; D unclear. The CDR3 sequence is 15 residues long. Germline lookup yields CDR1 KGHSH and CDR2 LQKENI. V was clipped by 2 bases and J by 1 base, with 11 bases between them. CDR3 sequence: CASSPMQAPNTEAFF. The DNA of the CDR3 is TGTGCCAGCTCACCAATGCAGGCCCCGAACACTGAAGCTTTCTTT.

This clonotype was seen many times. The chain carries TRBV20-1 and TRBJ2-2; 14 nucleotides match TRBD2. Germline V CDR1 and CDR2: DFQATT, SNEGSKA (reference sequence). V gave up 6 bases and J gave up 0 bases; unmatched junction bases: 6. The CDR3 spans 17 residues. The CDR3 DNA reads TGCAGTGCGTTAGGACTAGCGGGGGGTCCGAACACCGGGGAGCTGTTTTTT. This encodes CSALGLAGGPNTGELFF.

This clonotype was counted a few times. This chain links TRBV5-1 with TRBJ2-5, with TRBD2 matching over 10 bases. V shed 0 bases and J 5 bases; nucleotides not matched to a gene: 7. CDR1 SGHRS and CDR2 YFSETQ come from the germline V gene. The length of the CDR3 is 16 residues. CDR3 nucleotides: TGCGCCAGCAGCTTGGATGTTAGCGGGGGGTTGGAGACCCAGTACTTC. Translation gives CASSLDVSGGLETQYF.

This rearrangement joins TRBV5-4 to TRBJ2-7; a weak D match, TRBD1 (5 bases). This CDR3 is built from 19 residues. Germline CDR1 and CDR2: SGHNT and YYREEE (reference sequence). The V gene lost 3 bases and the J gene lost 3 bases, with 28 bases spanning the gap. This CDR3 is CASSWALDRSFLSYYEQYF. CDR3 nucleotide sequence: TGTGCCAGCAGCTGGGCCCTTGACAGAAGTTTTTTGTCTTACTACGAGCAGTACTTC.

This clonotype has at least ten counts. The V gene is TRBV6-1, the J gene TRBJ1-1, with D perhaps TRBD1 (5 bases). The CDR3 contains 13 residues. Deletions cut 2 bases from V and 8 bases from J, with 12 bases between. Germline V gene sequence: CDR1 MNHNS, CDR2 SASEGT. The CDR3 is CASSETGRGEAFF. In DNA, the CDR3 is TGTGCCAGCAGTGAAACGGGGCGAGGGGAAGCTTTCTTT.